This T cell receptor (beta chain) appears in the sequencing data of a study of Ad26.COV2.S vaccination and SARS-CoV-2 variants. Germline CDR1 MNHEY, CDR2 SMNVEV (reference sequence). Trimming took 6 bases from V and 2 from J; bases not matched to a gene: 7. The CDR3 is 15 residues long. The data were produced by immunoSEQ multiplex PCR, yet TCRdb's version contains in-frame clones alone and is incomplete. The sample yields roughly 390,000 clones, about nine tenths seen once. Study-wide results and caveats: While placebo recipients had lower spike-specific TCR breadth, vaccine recipients had more.

Specified treatment: around 19 received Ad26.COV2.S at low or high dose, single or two shots; a few received placebo; per-sample allocation not given. Samples analyzed were those drawn on day 63 after the first vaccine or placebo injection. With regard to this clone: As yet, its antigen is unknown.

The chain combines TRBV27 with TRBJ1-5, with TRBD1 matching 7 bases. Source: peripheral blood, taken in a trial of Ad26.COV2.S vaccine versus placebo. This TCR came from a person aged 18 to 59 who received the Ad26.COV2.S COVID-19 vaccine or a placebo. CDR3 protein: CASSSTGEGNQPQHF. CDR3 DNA sequence: TGTGCCAGCAGCTCAACAGGGGAAGGCAATCAGCCCCAGCATTTT.